This T cell receptor (beta chain) was sequenced in a study of blood T cell repertoires in COVID-19. Study-wide background: The United States, Italy and Spain provided the acute and convalescent COVID-19 samples. T cells, B-cell-depleted T cells, or PBMCs supplied cDNA or gDNA.

This clone was seen just once. In the authors' methods: Amplified reference gene primers provided the basis for estimating nucleated cell counts. The repertoire was sequenced with immunoSEQ multiplex PCR; TCRdb's copy has only in-frame clones and lacks some. That table supplies the V and J calls and clone size; D and trimming were determined from the DNA. The repertoire includes 210,000 or so clones, 70% to 90% of them detected once, and 5% to 7.5% sits in the top ten. Sequences were obtained from peripheral blood. The receptor's source is a woman aged 40 to 50 who had recovered from COVID-19.

The CDR3 DNA is TGTGCCAGCAGCGTAGGACCCGGGTACCAAGAGACCCAGTACTTC. Translation: CASSVGPGYQETQYF. J is TRBJ2-5 and V is TRBV9, with D unclear. Germline values: CDR1 SGDLS, CDR2 YYNGEE. CDR3 size: 15 residues. V was clipped by 0 bases and J by 0 bases, with 9 bases between them.